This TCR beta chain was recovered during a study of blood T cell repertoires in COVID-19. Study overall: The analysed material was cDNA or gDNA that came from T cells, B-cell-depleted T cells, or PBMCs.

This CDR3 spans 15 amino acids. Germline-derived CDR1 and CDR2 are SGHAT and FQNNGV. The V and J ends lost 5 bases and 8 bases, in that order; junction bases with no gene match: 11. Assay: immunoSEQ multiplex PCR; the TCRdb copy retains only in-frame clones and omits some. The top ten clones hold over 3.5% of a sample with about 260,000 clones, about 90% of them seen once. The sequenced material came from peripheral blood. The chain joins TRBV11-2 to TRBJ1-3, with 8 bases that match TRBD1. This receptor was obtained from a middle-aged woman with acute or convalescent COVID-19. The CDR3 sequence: CASSRTGGQVDTIYF. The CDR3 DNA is TGTGCCAGCAGCCGTACAGGGGGGCAAGTAGACACCATATATTTT.